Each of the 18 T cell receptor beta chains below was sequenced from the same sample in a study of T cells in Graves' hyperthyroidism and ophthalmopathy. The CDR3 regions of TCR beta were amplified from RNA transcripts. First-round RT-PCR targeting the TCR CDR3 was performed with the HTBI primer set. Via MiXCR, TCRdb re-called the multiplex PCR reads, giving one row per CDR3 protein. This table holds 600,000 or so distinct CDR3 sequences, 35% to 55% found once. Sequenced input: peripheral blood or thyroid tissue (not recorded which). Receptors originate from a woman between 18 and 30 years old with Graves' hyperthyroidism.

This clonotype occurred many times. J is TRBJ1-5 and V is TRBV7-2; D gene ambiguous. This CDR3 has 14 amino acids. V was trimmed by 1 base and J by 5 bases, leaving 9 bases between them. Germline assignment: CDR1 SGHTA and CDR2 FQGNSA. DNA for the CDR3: TGTGCCAGCAGCTTAGAAAGGCTGGATCAGCCCCAGCATTTT. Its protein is CASSLERLDQPQHF.

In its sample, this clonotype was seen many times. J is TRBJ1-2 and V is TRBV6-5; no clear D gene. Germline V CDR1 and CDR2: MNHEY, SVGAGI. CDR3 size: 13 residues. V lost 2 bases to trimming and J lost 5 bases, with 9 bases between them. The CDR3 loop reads CASSYGEIYGYTF. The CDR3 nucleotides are TGTGCCAGCAGTTACGGCGAAATATATGGCTACACCTTC.

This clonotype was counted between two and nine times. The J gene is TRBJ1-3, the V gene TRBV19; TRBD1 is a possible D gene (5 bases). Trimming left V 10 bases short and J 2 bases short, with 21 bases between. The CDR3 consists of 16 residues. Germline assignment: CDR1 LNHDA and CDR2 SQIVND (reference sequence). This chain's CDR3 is CATRPGTGGTGNTIYF. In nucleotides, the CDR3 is TGTGCCACCCGGCCAGGGACTGGAGGCACTGGAAACACCATATATTTT.

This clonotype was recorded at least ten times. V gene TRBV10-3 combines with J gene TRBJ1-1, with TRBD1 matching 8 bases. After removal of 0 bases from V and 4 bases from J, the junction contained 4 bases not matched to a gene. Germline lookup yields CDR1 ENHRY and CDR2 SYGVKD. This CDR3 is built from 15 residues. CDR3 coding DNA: TGTGCCATCAGTGAGTCCAGGGGGCTGGGCACTGAAGCTTTCTTT. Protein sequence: CAISESRGLGTEAFF.

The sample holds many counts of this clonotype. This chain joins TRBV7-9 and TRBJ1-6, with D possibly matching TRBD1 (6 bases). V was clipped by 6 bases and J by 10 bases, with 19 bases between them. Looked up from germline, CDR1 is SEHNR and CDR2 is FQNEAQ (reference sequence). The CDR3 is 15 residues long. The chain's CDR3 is CASSSGGGLPSPLHF. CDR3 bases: TGTGCCAGCAGTTCTGGGGGGGGCCTTCCCTCACCCCTCCACTTT.

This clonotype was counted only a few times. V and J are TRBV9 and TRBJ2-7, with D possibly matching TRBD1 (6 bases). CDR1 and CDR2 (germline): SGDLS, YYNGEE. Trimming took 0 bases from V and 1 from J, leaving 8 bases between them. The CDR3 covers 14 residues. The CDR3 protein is CASSVEQGSYEQYF. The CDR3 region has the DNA TGTGCCAGCAGCGTAGAGCAGGGGTCCTACGAGCAGTACTTC.

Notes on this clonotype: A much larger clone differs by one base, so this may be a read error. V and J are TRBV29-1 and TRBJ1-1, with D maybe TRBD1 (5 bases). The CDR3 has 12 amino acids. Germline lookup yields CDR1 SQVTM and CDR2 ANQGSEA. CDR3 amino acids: CSVERRGAEASF. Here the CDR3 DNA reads TGCAGCGTTGAAAGGAGGGGAGCTGAAGCTTCCTTT.

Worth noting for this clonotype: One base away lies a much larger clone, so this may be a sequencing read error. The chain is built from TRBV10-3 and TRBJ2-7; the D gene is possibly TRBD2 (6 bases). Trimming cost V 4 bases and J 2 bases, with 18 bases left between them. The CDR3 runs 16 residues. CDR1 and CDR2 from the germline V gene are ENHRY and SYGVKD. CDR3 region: CAISGWEARGPYEQYF. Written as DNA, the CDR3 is TGTGCCATCAGTGGGTGGGAGGCGCGTGGGCCCTACGAGCAGTACTTC.

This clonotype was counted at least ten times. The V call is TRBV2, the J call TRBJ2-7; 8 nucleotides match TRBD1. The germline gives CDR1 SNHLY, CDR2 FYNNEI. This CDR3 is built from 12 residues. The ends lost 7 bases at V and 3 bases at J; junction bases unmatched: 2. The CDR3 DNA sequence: TGTGCCAGCATACAGGGGGACTACGAGCAGTACTTC. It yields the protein CASIQGDYEQYF.

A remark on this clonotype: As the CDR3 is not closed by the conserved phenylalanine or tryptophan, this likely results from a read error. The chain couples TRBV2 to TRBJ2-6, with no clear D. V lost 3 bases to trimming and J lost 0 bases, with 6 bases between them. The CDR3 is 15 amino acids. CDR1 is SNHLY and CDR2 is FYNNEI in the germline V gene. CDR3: CASSEESSGANVLTS. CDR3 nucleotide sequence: TGTGCCAGCAGTGAGGAGAGCTCTGGGGCCAACGTCCTGACTTCC.

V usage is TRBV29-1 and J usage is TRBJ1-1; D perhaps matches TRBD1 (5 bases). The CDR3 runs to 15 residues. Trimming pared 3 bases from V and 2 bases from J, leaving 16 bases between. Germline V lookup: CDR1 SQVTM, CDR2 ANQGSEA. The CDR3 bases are TGCAGCGTTGACCTGGCAGGGCTCGGAAACACTGAAGCTTTCTTT. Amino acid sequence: CSVDLAGLGNTEAFF.

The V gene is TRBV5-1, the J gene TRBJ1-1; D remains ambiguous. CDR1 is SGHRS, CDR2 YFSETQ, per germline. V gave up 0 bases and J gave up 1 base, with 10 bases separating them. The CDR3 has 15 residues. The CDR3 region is CASSLEGQKNTEAFF. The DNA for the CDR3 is TGCGCCAGCAGCTTGGAGGGTCAGAAGAACACTGAAGCTTTCTTT.

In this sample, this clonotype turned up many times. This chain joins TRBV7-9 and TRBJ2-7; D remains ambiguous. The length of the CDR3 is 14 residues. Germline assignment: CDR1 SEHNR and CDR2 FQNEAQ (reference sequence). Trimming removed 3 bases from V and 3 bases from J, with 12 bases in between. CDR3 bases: TGTGCCAGCAGCTTGGTCTCCAGGAGCTACGAGCAGTACTTC. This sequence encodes CASSLVSRSYEQYF.

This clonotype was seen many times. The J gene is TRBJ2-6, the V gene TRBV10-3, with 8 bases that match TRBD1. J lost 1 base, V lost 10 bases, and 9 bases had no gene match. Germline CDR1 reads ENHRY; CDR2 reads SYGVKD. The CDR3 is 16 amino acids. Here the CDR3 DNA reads TGTGCCACCCTGGGACAGGCTCCTTCTGGGGCCAACGTCCTGACTTTC. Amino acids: CATLGQAPSGANVLTF.

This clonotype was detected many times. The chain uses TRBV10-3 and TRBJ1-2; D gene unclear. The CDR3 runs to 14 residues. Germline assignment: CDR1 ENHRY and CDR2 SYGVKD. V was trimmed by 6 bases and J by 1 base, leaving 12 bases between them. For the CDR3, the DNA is TGTGCCATCAGCGGGATCGGTGTTAACTATGGCTACACCTTC. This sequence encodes CAISGIGVNYGYTF.

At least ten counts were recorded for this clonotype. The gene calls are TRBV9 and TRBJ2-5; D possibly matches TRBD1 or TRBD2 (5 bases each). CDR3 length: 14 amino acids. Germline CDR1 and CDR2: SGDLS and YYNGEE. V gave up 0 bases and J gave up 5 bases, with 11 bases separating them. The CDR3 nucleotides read TGTGCCAGCAGCGTAGATGAGGGGCACGAGACCCAGTACTTC. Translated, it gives CASSVDEGHETQYF.

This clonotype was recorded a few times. CDR3 amino acids: CATNGGAGGYTF. DNA for the CDR3: TGTGCCACCAATGGGGGAGCAGGTGGCTACACCTTC. The chain links TRBV24-1 to TRBJ1-2; possible D gene TRBD1, 5 bases. V shed 8 bases and J shed 7 bases, with 13 bases lying between them. The CDR3 contains 12 residues. Germline CDR1 is KGHDR and CDR2 is SFDVKD.

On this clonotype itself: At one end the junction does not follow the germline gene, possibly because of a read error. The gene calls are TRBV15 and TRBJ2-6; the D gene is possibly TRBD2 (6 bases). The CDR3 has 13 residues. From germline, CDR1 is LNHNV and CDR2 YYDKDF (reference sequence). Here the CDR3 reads CATSSWGVNTEAF. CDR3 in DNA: TGTGCCACCAGCAGCTGGGGGGTGAACACTGAAGCTTTC. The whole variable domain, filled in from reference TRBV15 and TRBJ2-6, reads DAMVIQNPRYQVTQFGKPVTLSCSQTLNHNVMYWYQQKSSQAPKLLFHYYDKDFNNEADTPDNFQSRRPNTSFCFLDIRSPGLGDTAMYLCATSSWGVNTEAFGAGSRLTVL.